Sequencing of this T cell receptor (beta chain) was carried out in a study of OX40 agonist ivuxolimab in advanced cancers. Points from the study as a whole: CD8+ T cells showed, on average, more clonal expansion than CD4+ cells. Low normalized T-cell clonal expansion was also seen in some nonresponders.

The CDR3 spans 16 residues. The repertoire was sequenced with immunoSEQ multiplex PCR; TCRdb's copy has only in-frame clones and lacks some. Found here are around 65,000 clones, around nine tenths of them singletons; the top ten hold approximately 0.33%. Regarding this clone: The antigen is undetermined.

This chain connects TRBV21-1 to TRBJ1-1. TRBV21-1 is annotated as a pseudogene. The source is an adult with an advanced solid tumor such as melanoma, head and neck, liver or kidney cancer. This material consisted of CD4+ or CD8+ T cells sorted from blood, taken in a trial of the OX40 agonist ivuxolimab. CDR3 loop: CASSKPNPRFCTEAFF. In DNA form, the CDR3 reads TGTGCCAGCAGCAAGCCCAACCCTCGGTTTTGCACTGAAGCTTTCTTT.